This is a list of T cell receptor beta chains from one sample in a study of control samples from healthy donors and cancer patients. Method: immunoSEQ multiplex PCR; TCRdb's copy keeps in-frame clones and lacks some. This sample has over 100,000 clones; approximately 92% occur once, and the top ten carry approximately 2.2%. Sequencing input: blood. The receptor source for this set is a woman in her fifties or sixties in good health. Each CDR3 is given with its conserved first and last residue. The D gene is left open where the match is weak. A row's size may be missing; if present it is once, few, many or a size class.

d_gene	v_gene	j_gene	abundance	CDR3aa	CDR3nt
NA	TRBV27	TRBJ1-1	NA	CASSLSPLGSSEAFF	TGTGCCAGCAGTTTATCCCCCTTGGGAAGCTCTGAAGCTTTCTTT
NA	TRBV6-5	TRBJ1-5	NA	CASRKDMSQHF	TGTGCCAGCAGAAAAGACATGTCCCAGCATTTT
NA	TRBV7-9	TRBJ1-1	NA	CASSKGTEAFF	TGTGCCAGCAGCAAAGGGACTGAAGCTTTCTTT
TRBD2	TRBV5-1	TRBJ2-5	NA	CASSPGGAGGRETQYF	TGCGCCAGCAGCCCCGGGGGAGCGGGGGGGCGTGAGACCCAGTACTTC
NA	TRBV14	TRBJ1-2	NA	CASSQAAVNYGYTF	TGTGCCAGCAGCCAAGCCGCGGTTAACTATGGCTACACCTTC
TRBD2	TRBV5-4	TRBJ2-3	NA	CASSLNPGTSGAIDTQYF	TGTGCCAGCAGCTTGAACCCCGGGACTAGCGGGGCAATCGATACGCAGTATTTT
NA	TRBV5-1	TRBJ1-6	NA	CASSLAGSSYNSPLHF	TGCGCCAGCAGCTTGGCCGGGAGCTCCTATAATTCACCCCTCCACTTT
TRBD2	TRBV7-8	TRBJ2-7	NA	CASSLVIAGVREQYF	TGTGCCAGCAGCTTAGTTATAGCGGGAGTTCGGGAGCAGTACTTC
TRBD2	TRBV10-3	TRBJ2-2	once	CATGLAGGPVAGELFF	TGTGCCACTGGACTAGCGGGAGGGCCTGTGGCCGGGGAGCTGTTTTTT
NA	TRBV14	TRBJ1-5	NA	CASSPSPKALGQPQHF	TGTGCCAGCAGCCCGTCCCCTAAGGCGCTGGGTCAGCCCCAGCATTTT
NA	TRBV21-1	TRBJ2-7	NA	CASSHSPGQGAFEQYF	TGTGCCAGCAGCCACTCACCGGGACAGGGGGCTTTTGAGCAGTACTTC
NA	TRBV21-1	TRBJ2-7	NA	CASSLHPGVAGFTYEQYF	TGTGCCAGCAGCTTACACCCCGGGGTTGCGGGGTTTACCTACGAGCAGTACTTC
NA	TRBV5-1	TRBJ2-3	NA	CASSLGPLGETVADTQYF	TGCGCCAGCAGCTTGGGCCCCCTCGGGGAAACGGTCGCAGATACGCAGTATTTT
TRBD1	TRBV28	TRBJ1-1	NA	CASSSGQGDTEAFF	TGTGCCAGCAGTTCAGGACAGGGGGACACTGAAGCTTTCTTT
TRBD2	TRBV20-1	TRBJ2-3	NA	CSASRLAGPTDTQYF	TGCAGTGCTAGTCGGCTAGCGGGCCCCACAGATACGCAGTATTTT
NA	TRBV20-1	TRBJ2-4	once	CSARVGNIQYF	TGCAGTGCTAGAGTGGGGAACATTCAGTACTTC
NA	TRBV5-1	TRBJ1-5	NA	CASSLGGGNQPQHF	TGCGCCAGCAGCTTAGGGGGAGGCAATCAGCCCCAGCATTTT
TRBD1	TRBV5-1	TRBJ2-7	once	CASSAAGTGIYEQYF	TGCGCCAGCAGCGCAGCCGGGACAGGGATCTACGAGCAGTACTTC
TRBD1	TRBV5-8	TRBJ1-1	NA	CASSAPDRANTEAFF	TGTGCCAGCAGCGCCCCGGACAGGGCGAACACTGAAGCTTTCTTT
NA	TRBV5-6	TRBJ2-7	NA	CASSYNYEQYF	TGTGCCAGCAGCTACAACTACGAGCAGTACTTC
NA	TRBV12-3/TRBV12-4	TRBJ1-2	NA	CASSLNSWYGYTF	TGTGCCAGCAGTTTAAACAGTTGGTATGGCTACACCTTC
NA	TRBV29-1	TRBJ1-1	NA	CSVIQGGDTEAFF	TGCAGCGTGATACAGGGCGGGGACACTGAAGCTTTCTTT
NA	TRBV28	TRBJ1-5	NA	CASRGQLDQPQHF	TGTGCCAGCAGGGGGCAGCTAGATCAGCCCCAGCATTTT
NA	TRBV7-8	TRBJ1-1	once	CASSSGQQGLEAFF	TGTGCCAGCAGCTCGGGTCAACAGGGTCTTGAAGCTTTCTTT
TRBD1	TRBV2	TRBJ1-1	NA	CASSFDRGPGAFF	TGTGCCAGCAGCTTCGACAGGGGGCCTGGAGCTTTCTTT
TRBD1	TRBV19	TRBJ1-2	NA	CASRKQGANYGYTF	TGTGCCAGTAGAAAACAGGGGGCTAACTATGGCTACACCTTC
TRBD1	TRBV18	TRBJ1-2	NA	CASSPQGANGYTF	TGTGCCAGCTCACCACAGGGGGCTAATGGCTACACCTTC
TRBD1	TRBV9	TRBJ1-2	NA	CASSERTGPAYGYTF	TGTGCCAGCAGCGAGAGGACAGGCCCAGCATATGGCTACACCTTC
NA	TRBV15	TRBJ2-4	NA	CATSGTLEDIQYF	TGTGCCACCAGCGGTACGTTAGAAGACATTCAGTACTTC
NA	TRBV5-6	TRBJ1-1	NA	CASSFYIRNTEAFF	TGTGCCAGCAGCTTCTATATTAGGAACACTGAAGCTTTCTTT
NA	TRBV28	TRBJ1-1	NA	CASSLFGGRDTEAFF	TGTGCCAGCAGTTTATTCGGGGGAAGGGACACTGAAGCTTTCTTT
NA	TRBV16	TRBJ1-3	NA	CASSHQIPGSSGNTIYF	TGTGCCAGCAGCCATCAAATTCCAGGGAGCTCTGGAAACACCATATATTTT
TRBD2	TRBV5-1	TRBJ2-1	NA	CASSLTTSGIYNEQFF	TGCGCCAGCAGCTTGACCACTAGCGGAATATACAATGAGCAGTTCTTC
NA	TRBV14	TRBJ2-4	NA	CASSQDGVDIGILAKNIQYF	TGTGCCAGCAGCCAAGATGGTGTCGACATCGGAATACTAGCCAAAAACATTCAGTACTTC
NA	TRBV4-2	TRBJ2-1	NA	CASSQDTNNEQFF	TGTGCCAGCAGCCAAGATACTAACAATGAGCAGTTCTTC